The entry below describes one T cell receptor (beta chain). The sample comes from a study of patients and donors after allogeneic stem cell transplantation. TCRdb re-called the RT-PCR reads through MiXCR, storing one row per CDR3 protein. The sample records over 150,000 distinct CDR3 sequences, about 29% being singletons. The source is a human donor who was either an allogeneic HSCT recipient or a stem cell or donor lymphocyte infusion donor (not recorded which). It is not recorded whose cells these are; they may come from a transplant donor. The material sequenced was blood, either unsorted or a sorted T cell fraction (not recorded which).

DNA for the CDR3: TGTGCCAGCAGCCAAGATGGGTTCGAGGGAAACACCATATATTTT. Translating gives CASSQDGFEGNTIYF. V is TRBV3-1 and J is TRBJ1-3; D unresolved. This CDR3 comprises 15 residues. Germline V lookup: CDR1 LGHDT, CDR2 YNNKEL (reference sequence). Trimming took off 0 bases at V and 4 bases at J, with 10 bases between the two ends.